These T cell receptor beta chains were read from a single sample in a study of sequential checkpoint blockade in melanoma. TCRdb's table, derived via immunoSEQ multiplex PCR, lists solely in-frame clones and lacks some. The sample has around 15,000 clones; approximately 93% are singletons. The sample consisted of CD8+ T cells sorted from blood (inferred from file names), taken from a patient given nivolumab and ipilimumab in sequence. The receptors come from a human donor with melanoma. Both conserved end residues are trimmed from each CDR3. Only part of the rows carry a size: once, few, many, or a class if the clone is expanded.

v_gene: TRBV30; abundance: few; j_gene: TRBJ1-1; CDR3aa: AWSVSLNTEAF
v_gene: TRBV28; abundance: .; j_gene: TRBJ2-7; CDR3aa: ASSSRRSYEQY
v_gene: TRBV19; abundance: .; j_gene: TRBJ1-2; CDR3aa: ASSIGSPGSGYT
v_gene: TRBV6-6; abundance: .; j_gene: TRBJ1-5; CDR3aa: ASRDSGYSNQPQH
v_gene: TRBV7-8; abundance: .; j_gene: TRBJ2-2; CDR3aa: ASSLRQGPTGELF
v_gene: TRBV7-8; abundance: .; j_gene: TRBJ2-7; CDR3aa: ASSPGLAGGLVWYEQY
v_gene: TRBV28; abundance: once; j_gene: TRBJ2-7; CDR3aa: ASSFGLAGFSYEQY
v_gene: TRBV27; abundance: once; j_gene: TRBJ1-2; CDR3aa: ASSLGQGEGYT
v_gene: TRBV30; abundance: .; j_gene: TRBJ2-7; CDR3aa: AWSVGWAGSGEQY
v_gene: TRBV11-2; abundance: few; j_gene: TRBJ2-5; CDR3aa: ASSLWRRETQY
v_gene: TRBV7-9; abundance: .; j_gene: TRBJ1-2; CDR3aa: ASSPFRASPNYGYT
v_gene: TRBV4-2; abundance: .; j_gene: TRBJ1-1; CDR3aa: ASSQRDSEAF
v_gene: TRBV13; abundance: .; j_gene: TRBJ1-1; CDR3aa: ASNQGGVNTEAF
v_gene: TRBV7-2; abundance: .; j_gene: .; CDR3aa: ASSFGTWIYEQY
v_gene: TRBV4-1; abundance: .; j_gene: TRBJ2-7; CDR3aa: ASSQDRAGTYEQY
v_gene: TRBV18; abundance: once; j_gene: TRBJ1-3; CDR3aa: ASSPGKANSLGNTIY
v_gene: TRBV2; abundance: .; j_gene: TRBJ2-7; CDR3aa: ASSVGLLAGASYEQY
v_gene: TRBV12-2; abundance: .; j_gene: TRBJ1-2; CDR3aa: ASRLPVDSYGYT
v_gene: TRBV27; abundance: .; j_gene: TRBJ1-2; CDR3aa: ASRTVANYGYT
v_gene: TRBV19; abundance: .; j_gene: TRBJ1-2; CDR3aa: ASSRGHYGYT
v_gene: TRBV28; abundance: .; j_gene: TRBJ1-1; CDR3aa: ASSPFTGTQNTEAF
v_gene: TRBV6-6; abundance: .; j_gene: TRBJ1-5; CDR3aa: ASSYGQGAGQPQH
v_gene: TRBV4-3; abundance: .; j_gene: TRBJ2-7; CDR3aa: ASSQEWDRAYEQY
v_gene: TRBV27; abundance: .; j_gene: TRBJ2-7; CDR3aa: ASSSPGTGTYEQY
v_gene: TRBV28; abundance: .; j_gene: TRBJ1-4; CDR3aa: ASSIGTTTNEKLF
v_gene: TRBV11-2; abundance: .; j_gene: TRBJ1-3; CDR3aa: ASSSTAVDTIY
v_gene: TRBV4-1; abundance: .; j_gene: TRBJ1-5; CDR3aa: ASSQDPENRGNQPQH
v_gene: TRBV28; abundance: .; j_gene: TRBJ1-3; CDR3aa: ASSLYVGGGNTIY
v_gene: TRBV11-2; abundance: .; j_gene: TRBJ1-5; CDR3aa: ASSPAGEWDQPQH